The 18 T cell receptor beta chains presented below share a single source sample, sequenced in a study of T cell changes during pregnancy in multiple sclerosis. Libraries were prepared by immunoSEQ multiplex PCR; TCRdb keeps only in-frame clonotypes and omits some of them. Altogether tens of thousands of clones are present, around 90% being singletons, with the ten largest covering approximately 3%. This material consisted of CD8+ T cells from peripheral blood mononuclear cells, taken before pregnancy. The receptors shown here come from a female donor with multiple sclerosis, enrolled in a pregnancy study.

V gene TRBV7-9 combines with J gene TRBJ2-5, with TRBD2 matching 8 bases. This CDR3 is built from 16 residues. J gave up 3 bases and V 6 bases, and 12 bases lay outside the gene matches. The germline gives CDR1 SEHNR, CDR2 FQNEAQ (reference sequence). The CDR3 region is CASSPYAPGGEETQYF. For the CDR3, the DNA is TGTGCCAGCAGTCCCTATGCCCCGGGGGGGGAAGAGACCCAGTACTTC.

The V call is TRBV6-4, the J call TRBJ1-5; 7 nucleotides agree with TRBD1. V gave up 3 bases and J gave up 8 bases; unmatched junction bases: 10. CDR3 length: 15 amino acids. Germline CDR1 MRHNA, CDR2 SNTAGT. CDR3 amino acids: CASSETGQPSEPQHF. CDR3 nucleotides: TGTGCCAGCAGTGAAACGGGACAGCCTTCGGAGCCCCAGCATTTT.

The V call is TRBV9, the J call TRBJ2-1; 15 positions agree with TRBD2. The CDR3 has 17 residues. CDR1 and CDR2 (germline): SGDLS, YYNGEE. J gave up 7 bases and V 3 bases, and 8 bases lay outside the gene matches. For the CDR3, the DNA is TGTGCCAGCAGCGAACTGGGACTAGCGGGGGGAGGGAATGAGCAGTTCTTC. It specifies CASSELGLAGGGNEQFF.

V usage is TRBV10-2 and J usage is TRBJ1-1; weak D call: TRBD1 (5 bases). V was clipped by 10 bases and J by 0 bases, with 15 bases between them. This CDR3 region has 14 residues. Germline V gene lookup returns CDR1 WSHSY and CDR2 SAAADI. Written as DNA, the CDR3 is TGCGCCACCTGGGTCAGGGCGATGAACACTGAAGCTTTCTTT. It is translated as CATWVRAMNTEAFF.

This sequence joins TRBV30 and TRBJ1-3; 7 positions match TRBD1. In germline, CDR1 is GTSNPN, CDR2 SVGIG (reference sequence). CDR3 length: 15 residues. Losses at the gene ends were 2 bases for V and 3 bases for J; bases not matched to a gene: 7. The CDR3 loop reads CAWSSPDRVGNTIYF. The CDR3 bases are TGTGCCTGGAGTTCCCCCGACAGGGTTGGAAACACCATATATTTT.

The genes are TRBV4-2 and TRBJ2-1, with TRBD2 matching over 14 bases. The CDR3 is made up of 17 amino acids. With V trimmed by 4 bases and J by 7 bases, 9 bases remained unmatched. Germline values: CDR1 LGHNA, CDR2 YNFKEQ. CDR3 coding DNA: TGTGCCAGCAGCCTACTAACGGGACTAGCGGGGGAGAATGAGCAGTTCTTC. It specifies CASSLLTGLAGENEQFF.

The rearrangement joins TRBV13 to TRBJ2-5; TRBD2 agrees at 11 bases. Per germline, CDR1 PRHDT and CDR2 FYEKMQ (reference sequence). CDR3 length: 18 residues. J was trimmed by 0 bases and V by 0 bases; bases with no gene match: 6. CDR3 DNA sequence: TGTGCCAGCAGCTTAGGTGGTCTAGCGGGGGGTTACCAAGAGACCCAGTACTTC. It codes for CASSLGGLAGGYQETQYF.

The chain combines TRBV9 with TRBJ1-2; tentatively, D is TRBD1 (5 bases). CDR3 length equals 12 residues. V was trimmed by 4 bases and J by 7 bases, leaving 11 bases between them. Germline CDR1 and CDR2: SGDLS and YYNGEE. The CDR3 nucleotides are TGTGCCAGCAGCTACACGGGGGTTGGCTACACCTTC. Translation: CASSYTGVGYTF.

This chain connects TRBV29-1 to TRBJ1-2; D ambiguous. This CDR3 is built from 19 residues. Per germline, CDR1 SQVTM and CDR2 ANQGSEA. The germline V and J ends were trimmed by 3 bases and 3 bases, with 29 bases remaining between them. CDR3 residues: CSVDSRQAREGGWDYGYTF. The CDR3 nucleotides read TGCAGCGTTGATTCACGGCAGGCAAGGGAGGGAGGGTGGGACTATGGCTACACCTTC.

CDR3 DNA sequence: TGTGCCAGCAGTTACCCCGAGGGGGCGGGTACTGAAGCTTTCTTT. This codes for CASSYPEGAGTEAFF. The V and J genes are TRBV6-6 and TRBJ1-1; 7 positions agree with TRBD1. J was trimmed by 5 bases and V by 2 bases; bases with no gene match: 8. The CDR3 extends over 15 amino acids. Looked up from germline, CDR1 is MNHNY and CDR2 is SVGAGI (reference sequence).

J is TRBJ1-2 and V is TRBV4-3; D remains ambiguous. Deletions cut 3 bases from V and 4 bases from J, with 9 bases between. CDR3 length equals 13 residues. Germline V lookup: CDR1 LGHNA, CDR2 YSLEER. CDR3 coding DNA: TGCGCCAGCAGCCAGGGTACAGTCTATGGCTACACCTTC. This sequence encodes CASSQGTVYGYTF.

The CDR3 sequence: CASSRQGSSYEQYF. DNA of the CDR3: TGTGCCAGTAGTCGACAGGGTAGCTCCTACGAGCAGTACTTC. The J gene is TRBJ2-7, the V gene TRBV19, with 7 bases aligning to TRBD1. Trimming at V came to 5 bases and at J to 0 bases, leaving 4 bases not matched to a gene. This CDR3 is built from 14 residues. Germline CDR1 LNHDA, CDR2 SQIVND (reference sequence).

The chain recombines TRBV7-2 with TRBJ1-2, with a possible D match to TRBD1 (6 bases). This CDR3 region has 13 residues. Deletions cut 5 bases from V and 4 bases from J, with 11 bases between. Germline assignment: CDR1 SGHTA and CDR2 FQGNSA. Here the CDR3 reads CASSEQGLYGYTF. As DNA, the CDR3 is TGTGCCAGCAGCGAACAGGGTCTCTATGGCTACACCTTC.

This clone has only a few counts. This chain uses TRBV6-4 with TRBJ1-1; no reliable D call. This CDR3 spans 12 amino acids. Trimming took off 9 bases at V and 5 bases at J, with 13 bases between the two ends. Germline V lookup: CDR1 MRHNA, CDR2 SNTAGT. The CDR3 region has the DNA TGTGCCAGTCTCTTGGAGGCGACTGAAGCTTTCTTT. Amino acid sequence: CASLLEATEAFF.

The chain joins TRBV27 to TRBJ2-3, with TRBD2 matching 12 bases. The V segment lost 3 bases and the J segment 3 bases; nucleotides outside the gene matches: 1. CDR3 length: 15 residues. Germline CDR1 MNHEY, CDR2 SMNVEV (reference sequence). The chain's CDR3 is CASSFTSGGTDTQYF. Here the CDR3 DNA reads TGTGCCAGCAGTTTCACTAGCGGGGGGACAGATACGCAGTATTTT.

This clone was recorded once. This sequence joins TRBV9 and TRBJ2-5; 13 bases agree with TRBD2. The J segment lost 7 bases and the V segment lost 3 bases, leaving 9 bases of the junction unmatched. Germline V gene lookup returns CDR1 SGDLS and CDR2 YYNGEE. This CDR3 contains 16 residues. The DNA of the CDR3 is TGTGCCAGCAGCGCCTCGACTAGCGGGGGGAGGGGGACCCAGTACTTC. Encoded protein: CASSASTSGGRGTQYF.

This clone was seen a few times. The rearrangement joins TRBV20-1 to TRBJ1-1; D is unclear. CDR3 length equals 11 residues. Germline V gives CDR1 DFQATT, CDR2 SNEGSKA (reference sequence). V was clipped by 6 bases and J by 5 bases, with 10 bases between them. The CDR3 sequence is CSAPRDTEAFF. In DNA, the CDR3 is TGCAGTGCACCCCGAGATACTGAAGCTTTCTTT.

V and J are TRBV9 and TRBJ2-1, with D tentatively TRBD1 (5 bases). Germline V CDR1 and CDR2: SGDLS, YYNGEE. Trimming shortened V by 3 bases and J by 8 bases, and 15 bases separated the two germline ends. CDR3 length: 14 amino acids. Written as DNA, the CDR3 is TGTGCCAGCAGCGAGGGGCCCACCCGGGATGAGCAGTTCTTC. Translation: CASSEGPTRDEQFF.